The 25 T cell receptor beta chains below were found in one sample sequenced in a study of OX40 agonist ivuxolimab in advanced cancers. Measured with immunoSEQ multiplex PCR; TCRdb has only the in-frame clones, and not every one. The table has some 50,000 clones, 81% seen once. Sequencing was performed on CD4+ or CD8+ T cells sorted from blood, taken in a trial of the OX40 agonist ivuxolimab. These receptors came from an adult with an advanced solid tumor such as melanoma, head and neck, liver or kidney cancer.

This chain connects TRBV9 to TRBJ2-1, with 11 bases lining up with TRBD2. This CDR3 has 16 amino acids. After removal of 0 bases from V and 6 bases from J, the junction contained 5 bases not matched to a gene. Germline CDR1 reads SGDLS; CDR2 reads YYNGEE. This chain's CDR3 is CASSVGGTSGTNEQFF. Written as DNA, the CDR3 is TGTGCCAGCAGCGTAGGTGGGACTAGCGGTACCAATGAGCAGTTCTTC.

The chain is built from TRBV25-1 and TRBJ2-7; 10 bases line up with TRBD1. The V and J ends lost 3 bases and 2 bases, in that order; junction bases with no gene match: 4. The CDR3 loop spans 15 amino acids. Germline assignment: CDR1 MGHDK and CDR2 SYGVNS. The CDR3 sequence: CASSEVGTGAYEQYF. The DNA of the CDR3 is TGTGCCAGCAGTGAGGTCGGGACAGGGGCCTACGAGCAGTACTTC.

By share, this clone counts as medium-sized (0.01 to 0.1%). The chain employs TRBV19 and TRBJ1-2; D gene ambiguous. The V end lost 2 bases, the J end lost 2 bases, and 12 bases lay between the germline ends. Germline CDR1 LNHDA, CDR2 SQIVND (reference sequence). The CDR3 is 15 amino acids. CDR3 loop: CASSIMGSRNYGYTF. CDR3 nucleotide sequence: TGTGCCAGTAGTATAATGGGGTCCAGGAACTATGGCTACACCTTC.

The chain recombines TRBV5-6 with TRBJ2-7, with TRBD1 matching over 8 bases. Germline values: CDR1 SGHDT, CDR2 YYEEEE. CDR3 length: 14 amino acids. Trimming removed 4 bases from V and 4 bases from J; junction bases left unmatched: 7. The CDR3 sequence is CASSKGQGTYEQYF. Written as DNA, the CDR3 is TGTGCCAGCAGCAAAGGACAGGGAACTTACGAGCAGTACTTC.

The chain recombines TRBV7-2 with TRBJ2-7; D might be TRBD2 (5 bases). CDR3 length equals 14 residues. Germline lookup yields CDR1 SGHTA and CDR2 FQGNSA. V was cut by 3 bases and J by 5 bases, with 14 bases left in between. The CDR3 DNA is TGTGCCAGCAGCTTCGGGGATATCCGGAACGAGCAGTACTTC. It translates to CASSFGDIRNEQYF.

CDR3 coding DNA: TGTGCCATCAGTGTCGGGGGGGGCACAGATACGCAGTATTTT. Translation: CAISVGGGTDTQYF. This sequence joins TRBV10-3 and TRBJ2-3; 8 nucleotides align to TRBD2. CDR3 length: 14 amino acids. Trimming took 4 bases from V and 1 from J; bases not matched to a gene: 1. Germline V lookup: CDR1 ENHRY, CDR2 SYGVKD.

The chain is built from TRBV7-6 and TRBJ1-5, with D hard to call. The germline V gene encodes CDR1 SGHVS and CDR2 FNYEAQ. CDR3 size: 14 residues. V lost 9 bases and J lost 8, with 20 bases in between. The CDR3 DNA reads TGTGCCAGGTTTAGGCAGGCGCCCGCAGAGCCCCAGCATTTT. This codes for CARFRQAPAEPQHF.

The V gene is TRBV5-6, the J gene TRBJ2-4; D is perhaps TRBD1 or TRBD2 (5 bases each). V lost 0 bases and J 0 bases, leaving 10 bases between the germline ends. From germline, CDR1 is SGHDT and CDR2 YYEEEE. The CDR3 runs 16 residues. CDR3 in amino acids: CASSLAGRVAKNIQYF. The CDR3 coding sequence is TGTGCCAGCAGCTTGGCAGGGAGAGTAGCCAAAAACATTCAGTACTTC.

This chain uses TRBV5-1 with TRBJ2-2, with 10 bases identical to TRBD1. This CDR3 region has 15 residues. Germline CDR1 SGHRS, CDR2 YFSETQ. The ends lost 6 bases at V and 5 bases at J; junction bases unmatched: 7. The CDR3 region is CASTPGTGETGELFF. DNA of the CDR3: TGCGCCAGCACCCCCGGGACAGGGGAAACCGGGGAGCTGTTTTTT.

This clone was observed a few times. V usage is TRBV5-5 and J usage is TRBJ1-4, with D possibly matching TRBD1 (6 bases). The CDR3 has 15 residues. With 4 bases removed from V and 5 bases from J, the gap between germline ends came to 15 bases. In germline, CDR1 is SGHKS, CDR2 YYEKEE (reference sequence). The CDR3 DNA follows: TGTGCCAGCAGCGTACGGACAGTTGAGAATGAAAAACTGTTTTTT. This encodes CASSVRTVENEKLFF.

V and J are TRBV6-1 and TRBJ1-5, with TRBD1 as a possible D gene (5 bases). The CDR3 extends over 15 amino acids. Germline V gene data show CDR1 as MNHNS and CDR2 as SASEGT. V gave up 6 bases and J gave up 5 bases, with 17 bases separating them. The CDR3 loop reads CASRDDRRRDQPQHF. In DNA form, the CDR3 reads TGTGCCAGCAGAGACGACAGACGGAGGGATCAGCCCCAGCATTTT.

The gene calls are TRBV7-8 and TRBJ2-7; D is unresolved. CDR3 size: 13 residues. Trimming removed 1 base at V and 6 bases at J, with 10 bases between. Germline values: CDR1 SGHVS, CDR2 FQNEAQ. CDR3 in amino acids: CASSLDESVEQYF. In DNA form, the CDR3 reads TGTGCCAGCAGCTTAGATGAATCAGTCGAGCAGTACTTC.

The chain couples TRBV6-1 to TRBJ1-2; D remains unclear. V gave up 0 bases and J gave up 4 bases, with 6 bases separating them. This CDR3 has 13 residues. Germline CDR1 reads MNHNS; CDR2 reads SASEGT. In DNA form, the CDR3 reads TGTGCCAGCAGTGAAGCGGGGATCTATGGCTACACCTTC. This gives the protein CASSEAGIYGYTF.

J is TRBJ2-7 and V is TRBV4-2; the match to TRBD1 covers 10 bases. CDR3 length: 17 residues. Germline V gene lookup returns CDR1 LGHNA and CDR2 YNFKEQ. Trimming cost V 2 bases and J 1 base; bases outside gene matches: 8. The CDR3 region has the DNA TGTGCCAGCAGCCAAAACCCCGGACAGGGGGGTTCCTACGAGCAGTACTTC. It specifies CASSQNPGQGGSYEQYF.

The chain has TRBV2 and TRBJ2-3; TRBD2 agrees at 9 bases. J lost 6 bases, V lost 4 bases, and 5 bases had no gene match. The CDR3 is 14 amino acids. CDR1 is SNHLY, CDR2 FYNNEI, per germline. CDR3 amino acids: CASSVGTSSDTQYF. CDR3 in DNA: TGTGCCAGCAGTGTCGGGACTAGCAGTGATACGCAGTATTTT.

The chain links TRBV19 to TRBJ2-3; D is possibly TRBD1 (6 bases). CDR1 is LNHDA, CDR2 SQIVND, per germline (reference sequence). The CDR3 runs 16 residues. V lost 6 bases to trimming and J lost 2 bases, with 18 bases between them. CDR3 region: CASREGGGTNTDTQYF. DNA for the CDR3: TGTGCCAGTAGGGAAGGGGGTGGGACAAACACAGATACGCAGTATTTT.

This clone was counted once. The chain carries TRBV6-1 and TRBJ2-7; 7 nucleotides agree with TRBD2. The CDR3 totals 14 residues. After removal of 6 bases from V and 6 bases from J, the junction contained 11 bases not matched to a gene. Germline V CDR1 and CDR2: MNHNS, SASEGT. The CDR3 reads CASSAGRGIGEQYF. In nucleotides, the CDR3 is TGTGCCAGCAGCGCAGGGCGGGGGATTGGCGAGCAGTACTTC.

This chain connects TRBV5-8 to TRBJ2-5; the D is unclear. Germline V CDR1 and CDR2: SGHTS, YDEGEE. V was trimmed by 2 bases and J by 4 bases, leaving 9 bases between them. The CDR3 runs 13 residues. The CDR3 loop reads CASSLMTIETQYF. CDR3 DNA sequence: TGTGCCAGCAGCTTAATGACAATAGAGACCCAGTACTTC.

V is TRBV18 and J is TRBJ2-2; no firm D call. This CDR3 has 15 residues. Germline values: CDR1 KGHSH, CDR2 LQKENI. Trimming took 2 bases from V and 0 from J, leaving 7 bases between them. CDR3 sequence (DNA): TGTGCCAGCTCACCAGGGGTCGCGAACACCGGGGAGCTGTTTTTT. It encodes CASSPGVANTGELFF.

This clone was counted between two and nine times. This chain uses TRBV11-3 with TRBJ2-5, with 9 bases that match TRBD1. This CDR3 comprises 17 residues. V shed 5 bases and J 3 bases; nucleotides not matched to a gene: 13. The germline CDR1 and CDR2 sequences are SGHNT and YENEEA. The CDR3 bases are TGTGCCAGCAGCACCAGAATAGGACAGGGGACCAAAGAGACCCAGTACTTC. Translation gives CASSTRIGQGTKETQYF.

The V and J genes are TRBV5-4 and TRBJ1-6, with D perhaps matching TRBD1 (6 bases). The germline V gene encodes CDR1 SGHNT and CDR2 YYREEE (reference sequence). The CDR3 loop spans 15 amino acids. V gave up 4 bases and J gave up 5 bases, with 13 bases separating them. CDR3 nucleotides: TGTGCCAGCAGCATCGACTGGGGGCATAATTCACCCCTCCACTTT. Translating it yields CASSIDWGHNSPLHF.

The V gene is TRBV11-3, the J gene TRBJ2-3; 7 bases line up with TRBD1. The junction had 4 bases not matched to a gene; V was cut back by 0 bases and J by 4 bases. The length of the CDR3 is 15 residues. CDR1 and CDR2 from the germline V gene are SGHNT and YENEEA. CDR3 amino acids: CASSLETGSPDTQYF. CDR3 DNA: TGTGCCAGCAGCTTAGAGACAGGGTCCCCAGATACGCAGTATTTT. Complete variable domain (other parts from reference TRBV11-3 and TRBJ2-3): EAGVVQSPRYKIIEKKQPVAFWCNPISGHNTLYWYLQNLGQGPELLIRYENEEAVDDSQLPKDRFSAERLKGVDSTLKIQPAELGDSAVYLCASSLETGSPDTQYFGPGTRLTVL.

The CDR3 DNA reads as TGTGCCAGTAGTATAGGCCCAGAGATGCAGCCCCAGCATTTT. Its protein product is CASSIGPEMQPQHF. V usage is TRBV19 and J usage is TRBJ1-5; D not certain. V was pared by 1 base and J by 7 bases, with 11 bases between. The V gene's germline CDR1 is LNHDA and CDR2 SQIVND (reference sequence). The CDR3 runs to 14 residues.

CDR3 in DNA: TGCGCCAGCAGCTTACAGGGACAGGGGTCCCACGAGCAGTACTTC. Translation gives CASSLQGQGSHEQYF. The chain has TRBV5-1 and TRBJ2-7, with 10 bases identical to TRBD1. CDR3 length: 15 residues. Germline CDR1 and CDR2: SGHRS and YFSETQ. V lost 2 bases to trimming and J lost 5 bases; unmatched junction nucleotides: 7.

A note on this clone: An end of the junction does not agree with germline; a read error may underlie this. J is TRBJ1-6 and V is TRBV5-4; the D gene is possibly TRBD1 (5 bases). The CDR3 is made up of 14 amino acids. Germline loops: CDR1 SGHNT, CDR2 YYREEE (reference sequence). CDR3 DNA sequence: TGTGCCAGCAGCTTGGGGCAGGGAAATTCATCCCTCCACTTT. It is translated as CASSLGQGNSSLHF.